These T cell receptor beta chains were read from a single sample in a study of shared clonotypes between healthy human individuals. Assay used: immunoSEQ multiplex PCR; TCRdb lists only in-frame clones, some missing. The data contain over 850,000 clones, around 78% of them seen just once; the ten biggest clones take up roughly 0.56%. Sequenced: memory CD4+ T cells from PBMCs. These TCRs come from a man aged 18 to 30 in good health. Some clones in this sample may be carry-over from other donors' samples. The CDR3 runs from the conserved cysteine through the conserved F or W. The order of the fields is D gene, clone size, J gene, V gene, CDR3 protein, CDR3 DNA. The D gene is left open where the match is weak. Clone size is shown for a subset of rows, as once, few, many or a class of expanded clone.

d_call: -
clone_size: -
j_call: TRBJ1-2
v_call: TRBV28
cdr3_aa: CASSLESGYTF
cdr3_nt: TGTGCCAGCAGTTTAGAGAGTGGCTACACCTTC

d_call: TRBD2
clone_size: -
j_call: TRBJ2-2
v_call: TRBV19
cdr3_aa: CASSMTSQSGELFF
cdr3_nt: TGTGCCAGTAGTATGACTAGCCAGTCCGGGGAGCTGTTTTTT

d_call: -
clone_size: -
j_call: TRBJ2-7
v_call: TRBV5-1
cdr3_aa: CASSLVAGYYEQYF
cdr3_nt: TGCGCCAGCAGCTTGGTCGCCGGATACTACGAGCAGTACTTC

d_call: TRBD1
clone_size: few
j_call: TRBJ1-1
v_call: TRBV11-1
cdr3_aa: CASSFSRGQRTEAFF
cdr3_nt: TGTGCCAGCAGCTTTTCCAGGGGGCAACGCACTGAAGCTTTCTTT

d_call: TRBD1
clone_size: -
j_call: TRBJ2-7
v_call: TRBV4-1
cdr3_aa: CASSQAPGGSGHEQYF
cdr3_nt: TGCGCCAGCAGCCAGGCCCCAGGGGGCAGTGGCCACGAGCAGTACTTC

d_call: -
clone_size: -
j_call: TRBJ2-7
v_call: TRBV30
cdr3_aa: CAWTDDGSPYEQYF
cdr3_nt: TGTGCCTGGACCGATGACGGTAGCCCCTACGAGCAGTACTTC

d_call: TRBD1
clone_size: -
j_call: TRBJ2-5
v_call: TRBV6-1
cdr3_aa: CASSARQGRGETQYF
cdr3_nt: TGTGCCAGCAGTGCAAGACAGGGGCGAGGAGAGACCCAGTACTTC

d_call: -
clone_size: -
j_call: TRBJ2-2
v_call: TRBV7-6
cdr3_aa: CASSSGEFWGPGELFF
cdr3_nt: TGTGCCAGCAGCTCGGGTGAATTTTGGGGACCCGGGGAGCTGTTTTTT

d_call: -
clone_size: -
j_call: TRBJ1-2
v_call: TRBV18
cdr3_aa: CASSPDSPRAYGYTF
cdr3_nt: TGTGCCAGCTCACCCGACAGCCCCAGGGCCTATGGCTACACCTTC

d_call: -
clone_size: -
j_call: TRBJ2-5
v_call: TRBV11-2
cdr3_aa: CASTHTGTRWETQYF
cdr3_nt: TGTGCCAGCACCCACACAGGGACGAGATGGGAGACCCAGTACTTC

d_call: -
clone_size: -
j_call: TRBJ2-7
v_call: TRBV7-8
cdr3_aa: CASSPDHEEQYF
cdr3_nt: TGTGCCAGCAGCCCAGACCACGAGGAGCAGTACTTC

d_call: TRBD1
clone_size: -
j_call: TRBJ1-1
v_call: TRBV6-5
cdr3_aa: CASSPGQGALVAFF
cdr3_nt: TGTGCCAGCAGCCCGGGGCAGGGGGCGCTTGTAGCTTTCTTT

d_call: -
clone_size: -
j_call: TRBJ1-2
v_call: TRBV10-3
cdr3_aa: CAISESILGGNGYTF
cdr3_nt: TGTGCCATCAGTGAGTCTATCCTGGGAGGGAATGGCTACACCTTC

d_call: -
clone_size: -
j_call: TRBJ1-2
v_call: TRBV30
cdr3_aa: CASQSGDNYGYTF
cdr3_nt: TGTGCCTCCCAAAGTGGGGACAACTATGGCTACACCTTC

d_call: -
clone_size: few
j_call: TRBJ1-5
v_call: TRBV2
cdr3_aa: CASSDGTRNQPQHF
cdr3_nt: TGTGCCAGCAGTGATGGTACACGCAATCAGCCCCAGCATTTT

d_call: TRBD1
clone_size: -
j_call: TRBJ1-1
v_call: TRBV7-9
cdr3_aa: CASSPPTGAPTEAFF
cdr3_nt: TGTGCCAGCAGCCCCCCGACAGGGGCCCCTACTGAAGCTTTCTTT

d_call: -
clone_size: -
j_call: TRBJ1-1
v_call: TRBV19
cdr3_aa: CASSTDLLPEAFF
cdr3_nt: TGTGCCAGTAGTACTGATTTACTACCTGAAGCTTTCTTT

d_call: -
clone_size: many
j_call: TRBJ1-2
v_call: TRBV5-1
cdr3_aa: CASSLAERWGYTF
cdr3_nt: TGCGCCAGCAGCTTAGCCGAAAGGTGGGGCTACACCTTC

d_call: TRBD1
clone_size: -
j_call: TRBJ1-5
v_call: TRBV28
cdr3_aa: CASSSTDRGRNQPQHF
cdr3_nt: TGTGCCAGCAGCTCCACTGACAGGGGGAGGAATCAGCCCCAGCATTTT

d_call: -
clone_size: -
j_call: TRBJ1-4
v_call: TRBV28
cdr3_aa: CASSYEASRGWYEKLFF
cdr3_nt: TGTGCCAGCAGCTACGAAGCCTCCAGGGGTTGGTATGAAAAACTGTTTTTT

d_call: -
clone_size: -
j_call: TRBJ2-7
v_call: TRBV29-1
cdr3_aa: CSVESGGSEQYF
cdr3_nt: TGCAGCGTTGAGAGTGGGGGCAGCGAGCAGTACTTC

d_call: -
clone_size: -
j_call: TRBJ1-6
v_call: TRBV5-1
cdr3_aa: CASSLSGAGRSPLHF
cdr3_nt: TGCGCCAGCAGCTTGTCCGGAGCCGGGAGATCACCCCTCCACTTT

d_call: -
clone_size: -
j_call: TRBJ1-1
v_call: TRBV6-6
cdr3_aa: CASSSLLGTEAFF
cdr3_nt: TGTGCCAGCAGTTCCCTACTGGGCACTGAAGCTTTCTTT

d_call: TRBD1
clone_size: -
j_call: TRBJ2-5
v_call: TRBV29-1
cdr3_aa: CSVSGQAETQYF
cdr3_nt: TGCAGCGTCTCCGGACAGGCGGAGACCCAGTACTTC